This T cell receptor (beta chain) was sequenced during a study of siplizumab effects on memory and regulatory T cells. Regarding this clone: What it binds is not known.

This CDR3 region has 17 residues. With V trimmed by 1 base and J by 0 bases, 1 base remained unmatched. Germline CDR1 is GTSNPN and CDR2 is SVGIG (reference sequence). TCRdb's copy holds only in-frame clones and misses some; the assay was immunoSEQ multiplex PCR. This sample has tens of thousands of clones, with about 94% found just once. Findings of the study overall: Siplizumab conditions gave an average of around 70% Treg-derived mappable alloreactive CD4+ clones, versus 26.9% for controls. Naive T cells were seemingly more diverse than memory cells, and major contributions to the alloresponse seemed to be made by them.

The sequencing input was non-Treg CD4+ T cells sorted from blood. The sequence came from a human donor in good health. The V gene is TRBV30, the J gene TRBJ2-1, with 15 bases fitting TRBD2. CDR3 DNA: TGTGCCTGGAGTGGGACTAGCGGGGGGGCCTCCTACAATGAGCAGTTCTTC. Its translation is CAWSGTSGGASYNEQFF.